The clone carrying this T cell receptor beta chain was seen at least ten times. Its antigen remains unidentified. Genomic DNA acted as the template from which TCR beta VDJ combination and CDR3 sequence profiling were carried out. TCRdb re-derived calls from the reads in MiXCR, one entry per CDR3 protein. The sample shows 200,000 or so distinct CDR3 sequences, under 70% of them seen only once. The data are from a study of CD8+CD57+ T cells in acquired aplastic anemia. Study overall: Sorted CD4+ and CD8+ cell DNA averaged roughly 3.2 ug. Findings of the study overall: The study identified roughly 31 CD8+ CDR3 sequences shared by patients and controls.

The sequenced sample was sorted CD4+, CD8+, or CD8+CD57+ T cells (not recorded which) from PBMCs. This clonotype was sampled from a human donor with severe aplastic anemia or a healthy control (not recorded which).

The CDR3 DNA is TGTGCCAGCAGCTTAGCTCGGGGCCCGGGACAGGGGGGAGACTCGCCTGGAAACACCATATATTTT. It translates to CASSLARGPGQGGDSPGNTIYF. The chain employs TRBV7-6 and TRBJ1-3, with TRBD1 matching over 11 bases. Trimming cost V 0 bases and J 2 bases; bases outside gene matches: 18. Germline CDR1 is SGHVS and CDR2 is FNYEAQ. The CDR3 extends over 22 amino acids.